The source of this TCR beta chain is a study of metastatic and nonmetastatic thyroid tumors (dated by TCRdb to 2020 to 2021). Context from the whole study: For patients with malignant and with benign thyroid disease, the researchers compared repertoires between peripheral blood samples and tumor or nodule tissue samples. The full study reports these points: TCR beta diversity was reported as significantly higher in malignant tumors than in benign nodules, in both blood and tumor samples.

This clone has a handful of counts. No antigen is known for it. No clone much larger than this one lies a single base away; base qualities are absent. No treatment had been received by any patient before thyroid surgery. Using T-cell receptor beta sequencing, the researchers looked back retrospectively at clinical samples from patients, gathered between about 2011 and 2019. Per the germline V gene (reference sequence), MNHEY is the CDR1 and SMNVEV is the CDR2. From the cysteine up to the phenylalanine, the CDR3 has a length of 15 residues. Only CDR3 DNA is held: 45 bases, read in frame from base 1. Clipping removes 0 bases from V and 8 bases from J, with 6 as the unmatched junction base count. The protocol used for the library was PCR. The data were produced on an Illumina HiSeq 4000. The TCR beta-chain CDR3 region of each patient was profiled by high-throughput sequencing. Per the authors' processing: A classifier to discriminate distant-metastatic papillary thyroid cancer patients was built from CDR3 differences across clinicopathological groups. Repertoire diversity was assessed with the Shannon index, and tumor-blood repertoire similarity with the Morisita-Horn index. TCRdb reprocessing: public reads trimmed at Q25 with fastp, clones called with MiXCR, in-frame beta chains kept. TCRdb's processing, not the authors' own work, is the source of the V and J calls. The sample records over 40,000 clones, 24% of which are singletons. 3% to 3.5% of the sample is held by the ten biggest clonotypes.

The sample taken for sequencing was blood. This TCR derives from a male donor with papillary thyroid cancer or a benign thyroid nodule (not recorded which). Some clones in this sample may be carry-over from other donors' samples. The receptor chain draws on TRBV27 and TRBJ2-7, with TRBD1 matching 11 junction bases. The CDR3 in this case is CASSLSRTGGFQQYF. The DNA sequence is TGTGCCAGCAGTTTATCCAGGACAGGGGGCTTCCAGCAGTACTTC.